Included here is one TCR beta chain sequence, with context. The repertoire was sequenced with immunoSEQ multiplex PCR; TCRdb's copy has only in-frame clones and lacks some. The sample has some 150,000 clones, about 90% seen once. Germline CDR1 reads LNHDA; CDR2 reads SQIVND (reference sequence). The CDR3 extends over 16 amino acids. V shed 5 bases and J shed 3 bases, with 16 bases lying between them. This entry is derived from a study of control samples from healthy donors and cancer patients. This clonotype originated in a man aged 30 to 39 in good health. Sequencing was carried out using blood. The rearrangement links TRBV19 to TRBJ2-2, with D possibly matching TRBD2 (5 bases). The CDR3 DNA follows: TGTGCCAGTAGTCCCCGGGTAGGAGGATACACCGGGGAGCTGTTTTTT. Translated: CASSPRVGGYTGELFF.